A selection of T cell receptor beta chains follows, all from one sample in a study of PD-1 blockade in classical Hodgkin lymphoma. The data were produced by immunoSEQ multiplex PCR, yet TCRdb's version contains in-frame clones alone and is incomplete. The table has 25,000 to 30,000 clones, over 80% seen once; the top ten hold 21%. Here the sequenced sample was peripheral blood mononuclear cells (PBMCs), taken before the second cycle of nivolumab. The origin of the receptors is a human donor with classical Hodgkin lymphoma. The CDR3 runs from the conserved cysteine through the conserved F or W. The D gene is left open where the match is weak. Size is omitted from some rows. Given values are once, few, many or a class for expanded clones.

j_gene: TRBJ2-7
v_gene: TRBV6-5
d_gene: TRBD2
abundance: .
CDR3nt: TGTGCCAGCAGAATACTAGCGGGAGAGGTCGAGCAGTACTTC
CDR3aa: CASRILAGEVEQYF

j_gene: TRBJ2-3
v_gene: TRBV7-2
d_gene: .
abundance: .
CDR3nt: TGTGCCAGCAGCTTAAGTAGGGCGGGAGATACGCAGTATTTT
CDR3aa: CASSLSRAGDTQYF

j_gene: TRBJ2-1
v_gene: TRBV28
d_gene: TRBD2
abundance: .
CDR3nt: TGTGCCAGCTCAGCGGGAGCCTCCTACAATGAGCAGTTCTTC
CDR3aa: CASSAGASYNEQFF

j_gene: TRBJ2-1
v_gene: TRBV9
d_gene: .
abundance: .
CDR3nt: TGTGCCAGCAGCGAGGGTGGGGGGCGCCAACGTGAGCAGTTCTTC
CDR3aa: CASSEGGGRQREQFF

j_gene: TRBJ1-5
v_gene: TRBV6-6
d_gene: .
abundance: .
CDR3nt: TGTGCCAGCAGTTTAACCTTGGCGGAGAGCAATCAGCCCCAGCATTTT
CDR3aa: CASSLTLAESNQPQHF

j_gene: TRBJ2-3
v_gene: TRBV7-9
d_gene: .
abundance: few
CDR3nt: TGTGCCAGCAGCTTAGAGGGCCTAGAGGCGCAGTATTTT
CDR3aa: CASSLEGLEAQYF

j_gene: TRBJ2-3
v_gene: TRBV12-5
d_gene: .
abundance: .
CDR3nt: TGTGCTAGTGGTTCACGCGCAGGGACTTCAGATACGCAGTATTTT
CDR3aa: CASGSRAGTSDTQYF

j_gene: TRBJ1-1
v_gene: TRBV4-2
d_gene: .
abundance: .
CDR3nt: TGTGCCAGCAGCCAAGTTTATGGGACAACGAACACTGAAGCTTTCTTT
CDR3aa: CASSQVYGTTNTEAFF

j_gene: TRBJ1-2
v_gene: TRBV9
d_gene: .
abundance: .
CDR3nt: TGTGCCAGCAGCGTAGGGCAGGGGTTTGACTATGGCTACACCTTC
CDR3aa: CASSVGQGFDYGYTF

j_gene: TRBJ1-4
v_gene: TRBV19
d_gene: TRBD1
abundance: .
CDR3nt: TGTGCCAGTAGTATAATCCGGACAGGGTTTGAAAAACTGTTTTTT
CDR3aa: CASSIIRTGFEKLFF

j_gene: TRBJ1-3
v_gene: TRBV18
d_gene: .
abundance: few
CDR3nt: TGTGCCAGCTCACCAAGGTGGAGCTCTGGAAACACCATATATTTT
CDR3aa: CASSPRWSSGNTIYF

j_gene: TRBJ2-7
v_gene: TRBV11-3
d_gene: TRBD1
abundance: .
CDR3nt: TGTGCCAGCAGCGCCGACAGGGTGAACGGCGAGCAGTACTTC
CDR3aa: CASSADRVNGEQYF

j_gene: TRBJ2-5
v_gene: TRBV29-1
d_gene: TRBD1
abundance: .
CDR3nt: TGCAGCGTCGCCGGCCAGGGGGCGACCCAGTACTTC
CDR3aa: CSVAGQGATQYF

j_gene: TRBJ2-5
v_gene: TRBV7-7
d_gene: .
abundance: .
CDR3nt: TGTGCTAGCAGGAAAGACAGCTTGGAGACCCAGTACTTC
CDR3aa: CASRKDSLETQYF

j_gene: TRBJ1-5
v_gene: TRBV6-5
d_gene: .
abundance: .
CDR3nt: TGTGCCAGCAGTTTAGGTCCTAGCAATCAGCCCCAGCATTTT
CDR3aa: CASSLGPSNQPQHF

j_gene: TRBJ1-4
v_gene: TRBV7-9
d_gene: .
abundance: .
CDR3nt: TGTGCCAGCAGCTTAGCTCCTTGGGCAGTTGCAACTAATGAAAAACTGTTTTTT
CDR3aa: CASSLAPWAVATNEKLFF

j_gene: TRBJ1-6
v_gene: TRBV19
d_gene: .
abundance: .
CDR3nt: TGTGCCAGTACTACGATTCGGGGGAATAATTCACCCCTCCACTTT
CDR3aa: CASTTIRGNNSPLHF

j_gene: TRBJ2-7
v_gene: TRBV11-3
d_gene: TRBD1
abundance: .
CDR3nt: TGTGCCAGCAGCTTAGTTAAAGACAGGGATTCCTACGAGCAGTACTTC
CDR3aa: CASSLVKDRDSYEQYF

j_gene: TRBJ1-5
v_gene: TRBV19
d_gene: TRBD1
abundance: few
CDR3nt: TGTGCCAGTAGAGGGACAGGGGATAACAATCAGCCCCAGCATTTT
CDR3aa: CASRGTGDNNQPQHF

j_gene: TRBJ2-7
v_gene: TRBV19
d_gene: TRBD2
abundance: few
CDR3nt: TGTGCCAGTAGTTCGGCACATCGCAGCGGGAGTAACGAGCAGTACTTC
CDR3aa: CASSSAHRSGSNEQYF

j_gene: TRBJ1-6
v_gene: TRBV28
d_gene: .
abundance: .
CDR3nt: TGTGCCAGCAGGTACCGGAGGTCCCTCCACTTT
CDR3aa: CASRYRRSLHF

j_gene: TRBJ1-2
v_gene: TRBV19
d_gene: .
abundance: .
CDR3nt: TGTGCCAGTAGTTTGGGGGACGGCGTCTATGGCTACACCTTC
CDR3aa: CASSLGDGVYGYTF

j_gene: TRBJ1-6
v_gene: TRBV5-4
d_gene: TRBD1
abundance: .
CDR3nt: TGTGCCAGCAGGGCCGGGACAGTTAATTCACCCCTCCACTTT
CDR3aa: CASRAGTVNSPLHF

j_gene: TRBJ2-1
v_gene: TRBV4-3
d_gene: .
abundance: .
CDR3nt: TGCGCCAGCAGCCAAGCACCCCCAGGGTTGAATGAGCAGTTCTTC
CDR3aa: CASSQAPPGLNEQFF

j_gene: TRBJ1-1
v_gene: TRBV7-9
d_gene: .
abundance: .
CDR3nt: TGTGCCAGCAGCTCCCCGGGGGGGAACACTGAAGCTTTCTTT
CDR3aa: CASSSPGGNTEAFF

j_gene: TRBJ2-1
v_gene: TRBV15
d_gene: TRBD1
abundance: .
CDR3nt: TGTGCCACCAGCGGGGACAGGAGAACCTACAATGAGCAGTTCTTC
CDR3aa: CATSGDRRTYNEQFF

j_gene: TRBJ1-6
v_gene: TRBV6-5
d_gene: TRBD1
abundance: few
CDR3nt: TGTGCCAGCAGTTACGGGGGACAGGGGGTAACACCCCTCCACTTT
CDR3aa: CASSYGGQGVTPLHF

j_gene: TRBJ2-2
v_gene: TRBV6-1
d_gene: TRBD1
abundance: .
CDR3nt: TGTGCCACCTACAGGGGGCTATACACCGGGGAGCTGTTTTTT
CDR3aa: CATYRGLYTGELFF

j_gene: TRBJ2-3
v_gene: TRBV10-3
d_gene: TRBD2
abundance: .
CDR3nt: TGTGCCATCAGTCCTAGCGGGGCAGGCACAGATACGCAGTATTTT
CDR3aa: CAISPSGAGTDTQYF

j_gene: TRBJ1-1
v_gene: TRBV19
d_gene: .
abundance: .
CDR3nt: TGTGCCAGTAGTATAGGAGGGGGCACTGAAGCTTTCTTT
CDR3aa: CASSIGGGTEAFF

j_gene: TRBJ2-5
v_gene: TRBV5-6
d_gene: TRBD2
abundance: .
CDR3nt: TGTGCCAGCAGGCTAGCGGGAGGGCCTCCCCAAGAGACCCAGTACTTC
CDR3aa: CASRLAGGPPQETQYF

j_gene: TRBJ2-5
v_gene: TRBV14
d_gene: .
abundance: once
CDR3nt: TGTGCCAGCAGCTCCGGGGCCCCCAACCAAGAGACCCAGTACTTC
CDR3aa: CASSSGAPNQETQYF

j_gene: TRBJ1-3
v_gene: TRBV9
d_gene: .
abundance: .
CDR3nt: TGTGCCAGCAGCGTAGGGCCCCTGATGATGAATGGAAACACCATATATTTT
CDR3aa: CASSVGPLMMNGNTIYF

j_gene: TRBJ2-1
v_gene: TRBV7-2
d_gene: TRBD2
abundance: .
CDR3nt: TGTGCCAGCAGCCAGGGACTAAGCCCCTACAATGAGCAGTTCTTC
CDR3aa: CASSQGLSPYNEQFF

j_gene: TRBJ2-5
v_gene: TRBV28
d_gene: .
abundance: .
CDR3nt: TGTGCCAGCAGTCCGGCGTACCAAGAGACCCAGTACTTC
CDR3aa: CASSPAYQETQYF

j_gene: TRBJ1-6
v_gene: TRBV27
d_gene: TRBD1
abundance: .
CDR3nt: TGTGCCAGCAGTTGGCAGGGGGGTAATTCACCCCTCCACTTT
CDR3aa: CASSWQGGNSPLHF

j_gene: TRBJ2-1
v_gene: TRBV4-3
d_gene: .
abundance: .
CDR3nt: TGCGCCAGCAGCCAAGACACCGCCTATGAGCAGTTCTTC
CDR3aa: CASSQDTAYEQFF

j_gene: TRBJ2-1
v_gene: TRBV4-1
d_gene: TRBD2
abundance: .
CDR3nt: TGCGCCAGCAGCCAAGGCCGACTAGCGGGAGGGGGGAATGAGCAGTTCTTC
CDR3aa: CASSQGRLAGGGNEQFF

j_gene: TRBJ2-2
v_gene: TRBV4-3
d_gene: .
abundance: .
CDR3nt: TGCGCCAGCAGCCAAGATCCGGCACATCTCGGGGAGCTGTTTTTT
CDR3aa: CASSQDPAHLGELFF

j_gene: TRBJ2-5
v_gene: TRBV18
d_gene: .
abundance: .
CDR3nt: TGTGCCAGCTCACCGGGGAGGCGAGAGACCCAGTACTTC
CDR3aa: CASSPGRRETQYF

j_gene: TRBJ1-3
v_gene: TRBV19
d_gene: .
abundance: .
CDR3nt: TGTGCCAGTAGTACCCGTTTCTCTGGAAACACCATATATTTT
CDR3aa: CASSTRFSGNTIYF

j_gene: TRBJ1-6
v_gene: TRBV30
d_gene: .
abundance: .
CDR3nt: TGTGCCTGGAGTAATCAGGGCTCCTATAATTCACCCCTCCACTTT
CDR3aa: CAWSNQGSYNSPLHF

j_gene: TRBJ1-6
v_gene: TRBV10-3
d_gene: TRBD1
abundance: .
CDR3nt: TGTGCCATCAGTGGGACAGGGGGCCGTCCACCCCTCCACTTT
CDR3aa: CAISGTGGRPPLHF

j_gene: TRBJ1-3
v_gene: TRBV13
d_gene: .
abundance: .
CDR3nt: TGTACCAGCAGCAACGGCCTTCTCCGCCTCGGAAACACCATATATTTT
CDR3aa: CTSSNGLLRLGNTIYF

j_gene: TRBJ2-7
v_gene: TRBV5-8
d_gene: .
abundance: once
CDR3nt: TGTGCCAGCAGCTTGCGGGGGCCGGTGCAGTACTTC
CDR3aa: CASSLRGPVQYF

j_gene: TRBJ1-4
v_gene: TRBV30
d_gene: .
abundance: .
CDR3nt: TGTGCCTGGAGTGCGTCGCTAGAAAAACTGTTTTTT
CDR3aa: CAWSASLEKLFF

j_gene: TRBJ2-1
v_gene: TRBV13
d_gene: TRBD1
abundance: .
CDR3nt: TGTGCCAGCAGCCCGAGCCCGGACAGGGGAGATGAGCAGTTCTTC
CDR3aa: CASSPSPDRGDEQFF

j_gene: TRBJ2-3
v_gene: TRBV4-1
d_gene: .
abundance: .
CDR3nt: TGCGCCAGCAGCCCCCGGATGGGAGATACGCAGTATTTT
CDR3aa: CASSPRMGDTQYF

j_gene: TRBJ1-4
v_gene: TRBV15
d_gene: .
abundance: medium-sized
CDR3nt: TGTGCCACTCTTGACAGTTCAACTAATGAAAAACTGTTTTTT
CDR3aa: CATLDSSTNEKLFF

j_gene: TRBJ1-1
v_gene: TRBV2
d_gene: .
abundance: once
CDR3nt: TGTGCCAGCAGTGGAGCACTTATGAACACTGAAGCTTTCTTT
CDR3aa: CASSGALMNTEAFF

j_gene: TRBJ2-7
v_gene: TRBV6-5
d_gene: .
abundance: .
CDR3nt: TGTGCCAGCAGTTCCCAAGGGCAGTCCTACGAGCAGTACTTC
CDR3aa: CASSSQGQSYEQYF

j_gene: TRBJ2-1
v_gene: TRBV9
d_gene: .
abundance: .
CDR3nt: TGTCCAATAGGGCAGCGGACGAGCTCCTACAATGAGCAGTTCTTC
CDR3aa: CPIGQRTSSYNEQFF

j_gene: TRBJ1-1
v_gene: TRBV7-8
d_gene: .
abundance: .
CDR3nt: TGTGCCAGCAGCTTAGCTGGGCAGGGATGGAACACTGAAGCTTTCTTT
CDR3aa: CASSLAGQGWNTEAFF

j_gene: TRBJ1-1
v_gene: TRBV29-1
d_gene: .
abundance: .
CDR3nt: TGCAGCGCTGGAAGGACACTGAACACTGAAGCTTTCTTT
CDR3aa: CSAGRTLNTEAFF

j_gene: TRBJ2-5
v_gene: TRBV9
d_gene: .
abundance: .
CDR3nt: TGTGCCAGCAGCGGAGGGCGGGGCGGAGGGGAGACCCAGTACTTC
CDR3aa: CASSGGRGGGETQYF